The 20 T cell receptor beta chains listed next were all sequenced from one sample in a study of T-cell memory formation after mild COVID-19. TCRdb re-derived calls from the 5' RACE reads in MiXCR, one entry per CDR3 protein. The sample shows 130,000 to 150,000 distinct CDR3 sequences, approximately 21% of them seen only once. The sample taken for sequencing was PBMCs or a T cell subset sorted from them (not recorded which). The source of these receptors is an adult woman who had mild COVID-19 (a few samples of this study predate the infection). Cell type and time point are not known.

V is TRBV24-1 and J is TRBJ2-7, with 10 bases that match TRBD2. Germline-derived CDR1 and CDR2 are KGHDR and SFDVKD. The V segment lost 3 bases and the J segment 4 bases; nucleotides outside the gene matches: 2. CDR3 size: 14 residues. The CDR3 is CATSDLAGVYEQYF. CDR3 bases: TGTGCCACCAGTGATCTAGCGGGAGTGTACGAGCAGTACTTC.

This clonotype showed up just a few times. The chain carries TRBV7-9 and TRBJ1-2, with 11 bases that match TRBD1. Losses at the gene ends were 6 bases for V and 6 bases for J; bases not matched to a gene: 9. Per germline, CDR1 SEHNR and CDR2 FQNEAQ (reference sequence). The length of the CDR3 is 15 residues. The CDR3 loop is CASSFPGQGAHGYTF. Written as DNA, the CDR3 is TGTGCCAGCAGTTTTCCAGGACAGGGGGCGCATGGCTACACCTTC.

This clonotype was counted a few times. The genes are TRBV9 and TRBJ2-2; 8 bases are a match to TRBD2. The CDR3 runs 15 residues. Trimming removed 7 bases from V and 0 bases from J; junction bases left unmatched: 5. Germline V gene sequence: CDR1 SGDLS, CDR2 YYNGEE. CDR3 in amino acids: CASRGGASNTGELFF. CDR3 DNA: TGTGCCAGCCGGGGGGGGGCTTCGAACACCGGGGAGCTGTTTTTT.

This clonotype has more than one count but fewer than ten. This chain joins TRBV12-3 or TRBV12-4 and TRBJ1-3, with TRBD1 matching over 7 bases. The CDR3 sequence is 14 residues long. Trimming removed 5 bases from V and 1 base from J; junction bases left unmatched: 2. This CDR3 reads CASSTQGSGNTIYF. The DNA for the CDR3 is TGTGCCAGCAGTACACAGGGGTCTGGAAACACCATATATTTT.

V usage is TRBV29-1 and J usage is TRBJ1-5; TRBD1 matches at 8 bases. Germline assignment: CDR1 SQVTM and CDR2 ANQGSEA. This CDR3 contains 13 residues. V gave up 5 bases and J gave up 4 bases; unmatched junction bases: 4. The DNA of the CDR3 is TGCAGCGTTCGGACAGGGTCGAATCAGCCCCAGCATTTT. Residues: CSVRTGSNQPQHF.

This clonotype was seen only a few times. The CDR3 region has the DNA TGTGCCAGCTCCCGGGTCACTAGCACAGATACGCAGTATTTT. Its protein product is CASSRVTSTDTQYF. The rearrangement uses TRBV2 and TRBJ2-3; no reliable D call. This CDR3 has 14 residues. Germline V lookup: CDR1 SNHLY, CDR2 FYNNEI. The germline V and J ends were trimmed by 8 bases and 0 bases, with 12 bases remaining between them.

The chain couples TRBV7-6 to TRBJ2-5; perhaps TRBD2 as D (6 bases). This CDR3 spans 14 amino acids. V was clipped by 2 bases and J by 0 bases, with 7 bases between them. CDR1 is SGHVS, CDR2 FNYEAQ, per germline. CDR3 DNA: TGTGCCAGCAGCTTACTAGCGCACCAAGAGACCCAGTACTTC. Protein sequence: CASSLLAHQETQYF.

This clonotype showed up just a few times. This sequence joins TRBV2 and TRBJ1-1, with TRBD1 as a possible D gene (6 bases). Germline V lookup: CDR1 SNHLY, CDR2 FYNNEI. There are 15 residues in the CDR3. Trimming took 6 bases from V and 4 from J, leaving 18 bases between them. The CDR3 sequence: CASSRGQGKITEAFF. DNA of the CDR3: TGTGCCAGCAGCCGAGGGCAGGGGAAGATCACTGAAGCTTTCTTT.

This chain joins TRBV4-1 and TRBJ1-4, with 8 bases lining up with TRBD1. The V gene's germline CDR1 is MGHRA and CDR2 YSYEKL. Losses at the gene ends were 4 bases for V and 8 bases for J; bases not matched to a gene: 9. The CDR3 runs 15 residues. CDR3 DNA sequence: TGCGCCAGCAGCCCGATACCGGGACAGGAGGAAAAACTGTTTTTT. Amino acid sequence: CASSPIPGQEEKLFF.

This clonotype was found a few times. The chain couples TRBV7-6 to TRBJ1-3; D gene ambiguous. V shed 5 bases and J shed 0 bases, with 11 bases lying between them. The CDR3 loop spans 15 amino acids. Germline V gives CDR1 SGHVS, CDR2 FNYEAQ. CDR3 sequence: CASSGRSISGNTIYF. In nucleotides, the CDR3 is TGTGCCAGCAGCGGGAGGTCCATCTCTGGAAACACCATATATTTT.

This clonotype was picked up a small number of times. The genes are TRBV12-3 or TRBV12-4 and TRBJ1-1; D is undetermined. V shed 5 bases and J shed 1 base, with 11 bases lying between them. The CDR3 spans 14 residues. The chain's CDR3 is CASSLGRKNTEAFF. The CDR3 nucleotides are TGTGCCAGCAGTCTCGGACGGAAGAACACTGAAGCTTTCTTT.

The genes are TRBV2 and TRBJ1-1, with TRBD1 identical over 9 bases. This CDR3 contains 12 residues. V lost 4 bases, J lost 11 bases, and 5 bases stayed unmatched. Germline V gene data show CDR1 as SNHLY and CDR2 as FYNNEI. CDR3 loop: CASSVGDRAAFF. In nucleotides, the CDR3 is TGTGCCAGCAGTGTCGGGGACAGGGCTGCTTTCTTT.

This clonotype appeared a few times. The chain uses TRBV5-1 and TRBJ1-1, with TRBD1 matching 9 bases. The V and J ends lost 4 bases and 2 bases, in that order; junction bases with no gene match: 6. The germline CDR1 and CDR2 sequences are SGHRS and YFSETQ. CDR3 size: 15 residues. The CDR3 region is CASSPGQGVNTEAFF. The CDR3 DNA reads TGCGCCAGCAGCCCGGGACAGGGCGTTAACACTGAAGCTTTCTTT.

This clonotype came up a few times. CDR3 sequence (DNA): TGTGCCAGCAGAGGGGTGAACACTGAAGCTTTCTTT. Translating gives CASRGVNTEAFF. The rearrangement joins TRBV7-2 to TRBJ1-1, with a tentative D call TRBD1 (5 bases). The CDR3 spans 12 residues. V was trimmed by 6 bases and J by 0 bases, leaving 5 bases between them. CDR1 is SGHTA, CDR2 FQGNSA, per germline.

The chain combines TRBV3-1 with TRBJ2-3, with D possibly TRBD2 on 6 matching bases. Trimming cost V 4 bases and J 2 bases, with 10 bases left between them. The CDR3 consists of 14 residues. CDR1 LGHDT and CDR2 YNNKEL come from the germline V gene (reference sequence). CDR3 in amino acids: CASSPRTNTDTQYF. The DNA for the CDR3 is TGTGCCAGCAGCCCCAGGACTAACACAGATACGCAGTATTTT.

The chain combines TRBV4-1 with TRBJ2-7; D is perhaps TRBD2 (6 bases). V was pared by 3 bases and J by 6 bases, with 15 bases between. This CDR3 has 14 residues. Germline CDR1 and CDR2: MGHRA and YSYEKL. CDR3 loop: CASSQPGGSGEQYF. The DNA of the CDR3 is TGCGCCAGCAGCCAGCCCGGGGGTTCCGGCGAGCAGTACTTC.

This clonotype was picked up many times. CDR3 DNA sequence: TGTGCCAGCAGCGTAGAACCCAAGGGGTCCGAGCAGTACTTC. The encoded protein is CASSVEPKGSEQYF. The chain is built from TRBV9 and TRBJ2-7, with D possibly TRBD1 on 5 matching bases. Germline V lookup: CDR1 SGDLS, CDR2 YYNGEE. V dropped 0 bases and J dropped 6 bases, with 13 bases sitting between them. This CDR3 is 14 amino acids long. The full variable domain, completed using reference TRBV9 and TRBJ2-7, is DSGVTQTPKHLITATGQRVTLRCSPRSGDLSVYWYQQSLDQGLQFLIQYYNGEERAKGNILERFSAQQFPDLHSELNLSSLELGDSALYFCASSVEPKGSEQYFGPGTRLTVT.

This clonotype has more than one count but fewer than ten. The rearrangement joins TRBV5-1 to TRBJ1-2, with D unresolved. The CDR3 is 15 amino acids. V lost 0 bases, J lost 8 bases, and 17 bases lay in between. The germline CDR1 and CDR2 sequences are SGHRS and YFSETQ. The CDR3 DNA is TGCGCCAGCAGCTTGGACCCGGGAACGGCCTCCGGCTACACCTTC. Translating it yields CASSLDPGTASGYTF. Together with reference TRBV5-1 and TRBJ1-2, the CDR3 gives the full variable domain: KAGVTQTPRYLIKTRGQQVTLSCSPISGHRSVSWYQQTPGQGLQFLFEYFSETQRNKGNFPGRFSGRQFSNSRSEMNVSTLELGDSALYLCASSLDPGTASGYTFGSGTRLTVV.

This clonotype came up a few times. V and J are TRBV10-3 and TRBJ2-5; 8 bases line up with TRBD2. After removal of 0 bases from V and 5 bases from J, the junction contained 11 bases not matched to a gene. CDR1 and CDR2 (germline): ENHRY, SYGVKD. The CDR3 loop spans 17 amino acids. This chain's CDR3 is CAISESTGAGDGETQYF. CDR3 nucleotide sequence: TGTGCCATCAGTGAGTCGACGGGAGCGGGGGACGGGGAGACCCAGTACTTC.

This clonotype has a handful of counts. The gene calls are TRBV27 and TRBJ1-5, with D maybe TRBD1 (6 bases). In germline, CDR1 is MNHEY, CDR2 SMNVEV (reference sequence). This CDR3 region has 18 residues. V was pared by 2 bases and J by 3 bases, with 20 bases between. DNA of the CDR3: TGTGCCAGCAGTTTAAGGGGGGCAGGTCTTCCCCCCAATCAGCCCCAGCATTTT. This gives the protein CASSLRGAGLPPNQPQHF.